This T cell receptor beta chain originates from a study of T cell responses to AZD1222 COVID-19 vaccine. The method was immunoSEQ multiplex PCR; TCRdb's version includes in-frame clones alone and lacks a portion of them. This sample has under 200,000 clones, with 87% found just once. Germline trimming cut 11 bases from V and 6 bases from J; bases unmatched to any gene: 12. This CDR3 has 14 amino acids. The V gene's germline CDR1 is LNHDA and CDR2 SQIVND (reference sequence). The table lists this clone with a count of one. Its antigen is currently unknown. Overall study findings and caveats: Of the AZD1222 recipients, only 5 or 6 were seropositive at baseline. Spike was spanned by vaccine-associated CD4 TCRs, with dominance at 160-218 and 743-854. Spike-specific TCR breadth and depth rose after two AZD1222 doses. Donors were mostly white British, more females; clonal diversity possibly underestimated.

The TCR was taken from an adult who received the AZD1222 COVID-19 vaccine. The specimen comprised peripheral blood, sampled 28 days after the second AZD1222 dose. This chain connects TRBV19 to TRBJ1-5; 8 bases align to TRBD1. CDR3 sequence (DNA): TGTGCCGTCGAGCCGACAGGGGAGGGTCAGCCCCAGCATTTT. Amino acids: CAVEPTGEGQPQHF. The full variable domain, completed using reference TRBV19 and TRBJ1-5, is DGGITQSPKYLFRKEGQNVTLSCEQNLNHDAMYWYRQDPGQGLRLIYYSQIVNDFQKGDIAEGYSVSREKKESFPLTVTSAQKNPTAFYLCAVEPTGEGQPQHFGDGTRLSIL.